This TCR beta chain was found in a study of blood T cell repertoires in COVID-19. Germline loops: CDR1 MNHEY, CDR2 SVGEGT. The CDR3 covers 13 residues. With 1 base removed from V and 6 bases from J, the gap between germline ends came to 9 bases. Profiling relied on immunoSEQ multiplex PCR, and the TCRdb table lists in-frame clones only, not all of them. The table shows tens of thousands of clones, with around 89% occurring only once. Sequencing was performed on peripheral blood. V and J are TRBV6-2 or TRBV6-3 and TRBJ2-5; D possibly corresponds to TRBD2 (5 bases). The receptor was derived from a man aged 65 to 85 with active or convalescent COVID-19. The CDR3 reads CASSYFGEKTQYF. The CDR3 nucleotides read TGTGCCAGCAGTTACTTTGGGGAGAAGACCCAGTACTTC.